Sequencing of this TCR beta chain was carried out in a study of blood T cell repertoires in COVID-19. Overall study context: Collection of acute and convalescent COVID-19 samples took place in the United States, Italy and Spain. T cells, B-cell-depleted T cells, or PBMCs provided the cDNA or gDNA that served as material.

Enrolled during active infection, Seattle patients were then followed longitudinally. This CDR3 contains 15 residues. V shed 3 bases and J shed 1 base, with 13 bases lying between them. Germline V lookup: CDR1 GTSNPN, CDR2 SVGIG (reference sequence). In the original analysis: Amplification with reference gene primers provided the estimates of nucleated cell counts. TCRdb keeps only in-frame clones here, not all; method: immunoSEQ multiplex PCR. V, J and clone size were drawn from that table, and D and trimming were deduced from the DNA. The sample has about 480,000 clones; approximately 88% are singletons.

The specimen was peripheral blood. This clonotype was obtained from a woman in her fifties or sixties with COVID-19, enrolled during active disease. V usage is TRBV30 and J usage is TRBJ2-1; a possible D gene is TRBD2 (5 bases). CDR3 in amino acids: CAWSYRGTSYNEQFF. The CDR3 DNA sequence: TGTGCCTGGAGCTACCGGGGAACGTCCTACAATGAGCAGTTCTTC. The full variable domain, in which reference TRBV30 and TRBJ2-1 provide the parts outside the CDR3, is SQTIHQWPATLVQPVGSPLSLECTVEGTSNPNLYWYRQAAGRGLQLLFYSVGIGQISSEVPQNLSASRPQDRQFILSSKKLLLSDSGFYLCAWSYRGTSYNEQFFGPGTRLTVL.